This paragraph covers one TCR beta chain sequence. The CDR3 length is 16 residues. Trimming took off 0 bases at V and 4 bases at J, with 15 bases between the two ends. The germline V gene encodes CDR1 LGHNA and CDR2 YSLEER. The sample comes from a study of blood T cell repertoires in COVID-19. Sequencing was performed with immunoSEQ multiplex PCR; in TCRdb, only in-frame clones are kept and a portion is missing. Among about 47,000 clones, 89% were seen once, and the ten largest hold 9%. The sequenced sample consisted of peripheral blood. The chain uses TRBV4-3 and TRBJ1-1; D is perhaps TRBD1 (6 bases). This sequence originates from an elderly man with active or convalescent COVID-19. CDR3 protein: CASSQDEGGAGTEAFF. In nucleotides, the CDR3 is TGCGCCAGCAGCCAAGATGAGGGGGGGGCAGGCACTGAAGCTTTCTTT.